One sample yielded the 25 T cell receptor beta chains listed below, sequenced in a study of blood T cell repertoires in COVID-19. TCRdb's table, derived via immunoSEQ multiplex PCR, lists solely in-frame clones and lacks some. The sample shows 200,000 to 250,000 clones, almost 90% of them seen only once. Sequences were obtained from PBMCs or T cells enriched from blood (not recorded which). These receptors originate from a man aged 25 to 40 who had been exposed to COVID-19.

This clone has more than one count but fewer than ten. The genes are TRBV19 and TRBJ1-4; D is ambiguous. V was pared by 9 bases and J by 0 bases, with 11 bases between. Germline V gives CDR1 LNHDA, CDR2 SQIVND (reference sequence). The CDR3 runs to 14 residues. CDR3 in DNA: TGTGCCAGCCGGACGAGGGCAACTAATGAAAAACTGTTTTTT. Its protein product is CASRTRATNEKLFF.

This clone showed up just once. The rearrangement links TRBV6-6 to TRBJ1-2; D remains ambiguous. V was shortened by 6 bases and J by 5 bases, with 10 bases between the two germline ends. The V gene's germline CDR1 is MNHNY and CDR2 SVGAGI (reference sequence). The CDR3 is made up of 12 amino acids. In nucleotides, the CDR3 is TGTGCCAGCAGCCCCTTAAATTATGGCTACACCTTC. Translation gives CASSPLNYGYTF.

The chain employs TRBV4-2 and TRBJ1-2; no reliable D call. This CDR3 spans 15 amino acids. Trimming removed 1 base from V and 4 bases from J, with 13 bases in between. The germline gives CDR1 LGHNA, CDR2 YNFKEQ. CDR3 loop: CASSQGGASPYGYTF. The CDR3 DNA reads as TGTGCCAGCAGCCAAGGGGGAGCGTCTCCCTATGGCTACACCTTC.

This clone was detected once. The J gene is TRBJ1-3, the V gene TRBV9; D call uncertain. Germline V gene sequence: CDR1 SGDLS, CDR2 YYNGEE. CDR3 size: 17 residues. Between the trimmed V and J ends, which lost 3 bases and 0 bases, there was a span of 16 bases. CDR3 DNA sequence: TGTGCCAGCAGCGACCGTACCCCGAGGCACTCTGGAAACACCATATATTTT. Translating gives CASSDRTPRHSGNTIYF.

This clone was detected a few times. The rearrangement links TRBV6-5 to TRBJ2-1, with 10 nucleotides matching TRBD2. Germline loops: CDR1 MNHEY, CDR2 SVGAGI. This CDR3 has 15 amino acids. Losses at the gene ends were 3 bases for V and 9 bases for J; bases not matched to a gene: 8. The CDR3 DNA follows: TGTGCCAGCAGTTATGTGGGACTAGCGTCCGGTGAGCAGTTCTTC. This sequence encodes CASSYVGLASGEQFF.

CDR3: CASSLVENNEQFF. The CDR3 region has the DNA TGCGCCAGCAGCTTGGTCGAGAACAATGAGCAGTTCTTC. This chain uses TRBV5-1 with TRBJ2-1; no definite D call. The V end was cut by 0 bases, the J end by 5 bases, with 6 bases between. The CDR3 length is 13 residues. The germline V gene has CDR1 SGHRS and CDR2 YFSETQ. Using reference TRBV5-1 and TRBJ2-1 for the parts outside the CDR3, the full variable domain is KAGVTQTPRYLIKTRGQQVTLSCSPISGHRSVSWYQQTPGQGLQFLFEYFSETQRNKGNFPGRFSGRQFSNSRSEMNVSTLELGDSALYLCASSLVENNEQFFGPGTRLTVL.

The chain links TRBV7-8 to TRBJ1-5; D is perhaps TRBD1 (5 bases). CDR1 is SGHVS and CDR2 is FQNEAQ in the germline V gene. The CDR3 is made up of 15 amino acids. V was pared by 4 bases and J by 6 bases, with 16 bases between. Written as DNA, the CDR3 is TGTGCCAGCAGCTCGGGGACGGCGGGGGGTCAGCCCCAGCATTTT. Residues: CASSSGTAGGQPQHF.

The chain joins TRBV6-5 to TRBJ1-1; D is uncertain. This CDR3 spans 14 amino acids. Germline V gives CDR1 MNHEY, CDR2 SVGAGI. V lost 2 bases to trimming and J lost 1 base, with 8 bases between them. The DNA for the CDR3 is TGTGCCAGCAGTTACGCAACGGGGAACACTGAAGCTTTCTTT. Translation gives CASSYATGNTEAFF.

The chain carries TRBV6-2 or TRBV6-3 and TRBJ1-6; D unresolved. Trimming pared 0 bases from V and 2 bases from J, leaving 11 bases between. Germline V gives CDR1 MNHEY, CDR2 SVGEGT. The CDR3 covers 17 residues. CDR3 residues: CASSYSTGGTYNSPLHF. CDR3 in DNA: TGTGCCAGCAGTTACTCGACGGGAGGGACCTATAATTCACCCCTCCACTTT.

This clone was seen just once. The chain recombines TRBV9 with TRBJ1-1, with 10 bases identical to TRBD1. V trimming: 7 bases; J trimming: 0 bases; junction bases outside the gene matches: 6. Germline V gene sequence: CDR1 SGDLS, CDR2 YYNGEE. This CDR3 is 15 amino acids long. CDR3 nucleotides: TGTGCCAGCGTCCCGGGACAGGGGTTGAACACTGAAGCTTTCTTT. As protein: CASVPGQGLNTEAFF.

V gene TRBV5-6 combines with J gene TRBJ2-2; tentatively, D is TRBD1 (6 bases). The CDR3 has 15 amino acids. The germline CDR1 and CDR2 sequences are SGHDT and YYEEEE. V dropped 2 bases and J dropped 1 base, with 9 bases sitting between them. In nucleotides, the CDR3 is TGTGCCAGCAGCTTCGGGACATTGAACACCGGGGAGCTGTTTTTT. This gives the protein CASSFGTLNTGELFF.

V is TRBV7-2 and J is TRBJ1-5; possibly TRBD1 for D (6 bases). The germline CDR1 and CDR2 sequences are SGHTA and FQGNSA. V lost 5 bases and J lost 7, with 18 bases in between. The CDR3 contains 15 residues. The DNA for the CDR3 is TGTGCCAGCAGCCTACGTTCAGGGGCGCGACAGCCCCAGCATTTT. It specifies CASSLRSGARQPQHF.

This chain uses TRBV7-3 with TRBJ2-2, with D possibly being TRBD1 (5 bases). Per germline, CDR1 SGHTA and CDR2 FQGTGA. Between the trimmed V and J ends, which lost 2 bases and 4 bases, there was a span of 11 bases. There are 15 residues in the CDR3. The CDR3 protein is CASSLQGPGTGELFF. CDR3 DNA: TGTGCCAGCAGCTTACAGGGCCCGGGCACCGGGGAGCTGTTTTTT.

The gene calls are TRBV27 and TRBJ2-7, with 7 bases lining up with TRBD1. CDR1 is MNHEY and CDR2 is SMNVEV in the germline V gene (reference sequence). There are 16 residues in the CDR3. Trimming at V came to 4 bases and at J to 0 bases, leaving 9 bases not matched to a gene. The CDR3 loop is CASSSSDRIASYEQYF. For the CDR3, the DNA is TGTGCCAGCAGTTCATCGGACAGGATCGCCTCCTACGAGCAGTACTTC.

CDR3 DNA: TGTGCCAGCTCCGCCGCCGCGACAGGGCAGAACACCTTC. It is translated as CASSAAATGQNTF. The chain combines TRBV18 with TRBJ1-2, with TRBD1 matching 7 bases. V gave up 6 bases and J gave up 12 bases; unmatched junction bases: 13. CDR3 length: 13 amino acids. CDR1 and CDR2 (germline): KGHSH, LQKENI.

The chain employs TRBV5-4 and TRBJ1-6; D is unresolved. Trimming took off 2 bases at V and 9 bases at J, with 15 bases between the two ends. The CDR3 is 15 residues long. Germline assignment: CDR1 SGHNT and CDR2 YYREEE (reference sequence). CDR3 nucleotides: TGTGCCAGCAGCTTAAATCGGGGAGTCAGTTCACCCCTCCACTTT. Translating gives CASSLNRGVSSPLHF.

This clone came up once. The chain employs TRBV30 and TRBJ2-6, with 7 bases aligning to TRBD1. The CDR3 is 15 amino acids. Germline lookup yields CDR1 GTSNPN and CDR2 SVGIG (reference sequence). Trimming at V came to 8 bases and at J to 2 bases, leaving 9 bases not matched to a gene. Written as DNA, the CDR3 is TGTGCCACAAACAGGGGTACTCCTGGGGCCAACGTCCTGACTTTC. Translating it yields CATNRGTPGANVLTF.

This rearrangement joins TRBV9 to TRBJ1-2; tentatively, D is TRBD1 (5 bases). Deletions cut 0 bases from V and 0 bases from J, with 6 bases between. This CDR3 has 14 residues. Germline loops: CDR1 SGDLS, CDR2 YYNGEE. CDR3 in amino acids: CASSVDRTNYGYTF. The DNA of the CDR3 is TGTGCCAGCAGCGTAGACAGGACTAACTATGGCTACACCTTC. Using reference TRBV9 and TRBJ1-2 for the parts outside the CDR3, the full variable domain is DSGVTQTPKHLITATGQRVTLRCSPRSGDLSVYWYQQSLDQGLQFLIQYYNGEERAKGNILERFSAQQFPDLHSELNLSSLELGDSALYFCASSVDRTNYGYTFGSGTRLTVV.

Details on this clone: Within the sample, other DNA sequences also encode this same CDR3. V and J are TRBV9 and TRBJ1-2; 8 nucleotides align to TRBD1. The V and J ends lost 0 bases and 1 base, in that order; junction bases with no gene match: 5. This CDR3 region has 16 residues. The germline V gene has CDR1 SGDLS and CDR2 YYNGEE. The CDR3 region has the DNA TGTGCCAGCAGCGTAGGAGGACAGGGCCTTAACTATGGCTACACCTTC. Amino acid sequence: CASSVGGQGLNYGYTF.

The rearrangement uses TRBV7-2 and TRBJ2-1; 7 nucleotides match TRBD2. The CDR3 contains 15 residues. The germline CDR1 and CDR2 sequences are SGHTA and FQGNSA. V dropped 2 bases and J dropped 0; count of bases not matched to a gene: 1. As DNA, the CDR3 is TGTGCCAGCAGCTTACCGGGGGGCTCCTACAATGAGCAGTTCTTC. Translation: CASSLPGGSYNEQFF.

This clone was counted once. CDR3 bases: TGTGCCAGCAGCTCGGGACAGGGAGCGGCCCTCCACTTT. As protein: CASSSGQGAALHF. The chain has TRBV7-8 and TRBJ1-6, with 9 bases identical to TRBD1. V lost 4 bases, J lost 14 bases, and 6 bases stayed unmatched. Germline V gives CDR1 SGHVS, CDR2 FQNEAQ. This CDR3 has 13 amino acids.

This chain uses TRBV7-2 with TRBJ1-1; weak D call: TRBD1 (6 bases). Trimming removed 5 bases from V and 5 bases from J, with 18 bases in between. CDR1 is SGHTA, CDR2 FQGNSA, per germline. The CDR3 runs 15 residues. The CDR3 region has the DNA TGTGCCAGCAGCCTCTGGAGGACAGCGGGAACTGAAGCTTTCTTT. It specifies CASSLWRTAGTEAFF.

This clone was seen once. The J gene is TRBJ1-1, the V gene TRBV7-9; unclear D gene. Germline assignment: CDR1 SEHNR and CDR2 FQNEAQ (reference sequence). Trimming took 5 bases from V and 8 from J, leaving 3 bases between them. This CDR3 comprises 9 residues. The CDR3 bases are TGTGCCAGCAGCCAGGAAGCTTTCTTT. This translates into CASSQEAFF.

The chain has TRBV7-9 and TRBJ1-2; D is uncertain. The CDR3 contains 14 residues. Trimming left V 0 bases short and J 8 bases short, with 13 bases between. Germline V lookup: CDR1 SEHNR, CDR2 FQNEAQ (reference sequence). The CDR3 loop is CASSLATPRKGYTF. The CDR3 region has the DNA TGTGCCAGCAGCTTAGCGACGCCTAGAAAGGGCTACACCTTC.

The gene calls are TRBV6-5 and TRBJ1-2; D gene unclear. V was trimmed by 4 bases and J by 4 bases, leaving 16 bases between them. The CDR3 sequence is 15 residues long. Germline-derived CDR1 and CDR2 are MNHEY and SVGAGI. The CDR3 loop is CASSLREFTSYGYTF. The CDR3 DNA sequence: TGTGCCAGCAGTTTGAGGGAATTTACCAGCTATGGCTACACCTTC.